A single sample gave rise to the 14 T cell receptor beta chains below, sequenced in a study of blood T cell repertoires in COVID-19. Here immunoSEQ multiplex PCR was the method, and the copy in TCRdb shows in-frame clones only, minus some. The data hold 110,000 to 150,000 clones, with approximately 80% observed a single time. The sample consisted of peripheral blood. The source is a human donor in a cohort sampled during active COVID-19.

The chain recombines TRBV2 with TRBJ1-2; the D is unclear. V was shortened by 2 bases and J by 3 bases, with 13 bases between the two germline ends. Germline-derived CDR1 and CDR2 are SNHLY and FYNNEI. The CDR3 sequence is 15 residues long. The DNA of the CDR3 is TGTGCCAGCAGTGAATTGGGAAAGGAGGACTATGGCTACACCTTC. Protein sequence: CASSELGKEDYGYTF.

In this sample, this clone turned up a few times. This sequence joins TRBV9 and TRBJ2-1; D might be TRBD2 (7 bases). The CDR3 spans 15 residues. Trimming pared 0 bases from V and 6 bases from J, leaving 13 bases between. Germline V CDR1 and CDR2: SGDLS, YYNGEE. The CDR3 sequence is CASSVDPGGTNEQFF. Here the CDR3 DNA reads TGTGCCAGCAGCGTAGATCCGGGGGGCACCAATGAGCAGTTCTTC.

The chain is built from TRBV7-8 and TRBJ2-1, with 10 bases identical to TRBD2. CDR1 is SGHVS and CDR2 is FQNEAQ in the germline V gene. This CDR3 is built from 18 residues. The trim removed 0 bases at V and 13 bases at J, leaving 18 bases unmatched. In DNA, the CDR3 is TGTGCCAGCAGCTTAGCGGTTCAGGGACTAGCGTATCAAACCCCCCAGTTCTTC. This translates into CASSLAVQGLAYQTPQFF. The full variable domain, in which reference TRBV7-8 and TRBJ2-1 provide the parts outside the CDR3, is GAGVSQSPRYKVAKRGQDVALRCDPISGHVSLFWYQQALGQGPEFLTYFQNEAQLDKSGLPSDRFFAERPEGSVSTLKIQRTQQEDSAVYLCASSLAVQGLAYQTPQFFGPGTRLTVL.

CDR3 amino acids: CASSQDRVSFGNTIYF. Written as DNA, the CDR3 is TGTGCCAGCAGCCAAGATCGGGTTAGTTTTGGAAACACCATATATTTT. This chain connects TRBV14 to TRBJ1-3; D not certain. Trimming cost V 0 bases and J 3 bases, with 12 bases left between them. This CDR3 region has 16 residues. Germline loops: CDR1 SGHDN, CDR2 FVKESK.

The chain combines TRBV5-6 with TRBJ1-3, with D perhaps matching TRBD1 (5 bases). Germline assignment: CDR1 SGHDT and CDR2 YYEEEE. The CDR3 extends over 16 amino acids. V was shortened by 1 base and J by 0 bases, with 11 bases between the two germline ends. CDR3 in amino acids: CASSLIGATSGNTIYF. The CDR3, as DNA: TGTGCCAGCAGCTTGATTGGGGCGACCTCTGGAAACACCATATATTTT.

This clone has a handful of counts. J is TRBJ2-3 and V is TRBV19; 9 bases map to TRBD2. CDR1 LNHDA and CDR2 SQIVND come from the germline V gene (reference sequence). CDR3 length: 18 amino acids. Germline trimming cut 2 bases from V and 3 bases from J; bases unmatched to any gene: 12. CDR3 loop: CASSITRISGSRTDTQYF. DNA for the CDR3: TGTGCCAGTAGTATAACCCGGATTAGCGGGAGTAGGACAGATACGCAGTATTTT.

This sequence joins TRBV3-1 (or the pseudogene TRBV3-2) and TRBJ1-1, with D unresolved. This CDR3 comprises 14 residues. V was pared by 4 bases and J by 2 bases, with 11 bases between. The germline gives CDR1 LGHDT, CDR2 YNNKEL (reference sequence). In nucleotides, the CDR3 is TGTGCCAGCAGCCGAGTGAACGCCAACACTGAAGCTTTCTTT. It translates to CASSRVNANTEAFF.

The chain couples TRBV20-1 to TRBJ1-1; TRBD1 aligns across 8 bases. The CDR3 spans 13 residues. Germline values: CDR1 DFQATT, CDR2 SNEGSKA (reference sequence). V gave up 3 bases and J gave up 6 bases; unmatched junction bases: 6. CDR3: CSASEDRVAEAFF. CDR3 DNA sequence: TGCAGTGCTAGTGAGGACAGGGTGGCTGAAGCTTTCTTT.

This clone was observed a single time. One junction end disagrees with the germline gene, perhaps due to a read error. The chain employs TRBV14 and TRBJ2-1; 7 nucleotides match TRBD2. Germline CDR1 and CDR2: SGHDN and FVKESK. CDR3 length: 16 amino acids. The chain's CDR3 is CASSQVGAGAYNEQFF. In DNA, the CDR3 is TGTGCCAGCAGCCAAGTAGGCGCGGGAGCCTACAACGAGCAGTTCTTC.

Only one count was recorded for this clone. V usage is TRBV7-9 and J usage is TRBJ1-2; D gene uncertain. V was pared by 2 bases and J by 8 bases, with 9 bases between. This CDR3 region has 12 residues. Germline V gives CDR1 SEHNR, CDR2 FQNEAQ (reference sequence). The CDR3 protein is CASSLNAVGYTF. The CDR3, as DNA: TGTGCCAGCAGCTTAAATGCAGTCGGCTACACCTTC.

The chain joins TRBV2 to TRBJ1-3; 10 bases align to TRBD1. The CDR3 totals 15 residues. V lost 9 bases and J lost 4; bases outside the gene matches: 9. Germline-derived CDR1 and CDR2 are SNHLY and FYNNEI. This CDR3 reads CASLLGTGAGNTIYF. The CDR3 nucleotides read TGTGCCAGTTTGCTCGGGACAGGGGCAGGAAACACCATATATTTT.

V gene TRBV7-3 combines with J gene TRBJ2-3; perhaps TRBD2 as D (5 bases). Germline CDR1 SGHTA, CDR2 FQGTGA. The CDR3 has 16 amino acids. V was trimmed by 5 bases and J by 1 base, leaving 16 bases between them. CDR3 region: CASSPDRPGGTDTQYF. The CDR3 coding sequence is TGTGCCAGCAGCCCCGATCGCCCCGGGGGCACAGATACGCAGTATTTT. Drawing the rest from reference TRBV7-3 and TRBJ2-3, the complete variable domain is GAGVSQTPSNKVTEKGKYVELRCDPISGHTALYWYRQSLGQGPEFLIYFQGTGAADDSGLPNDRFFAVRPEGSVSTLKIQRTERGDSAVYLCASSPDRPGGTDTQYFGPGTRLTVL.

This clone was observed a handful of times. The rearrangement links TRBV14 to TRBJ2-2, with D possibly being TRBD1 (5 bases). Germline CDR1 and CDR2: SGHDN and FVKESK. The V and J ends lost 5 bases and 2 bases respectively, with 12 bases between them. There are 15 residues in the CDR3. CDR3 residues: CASSTHDSNTGELFF. The CDR3 coding sequence is TGTGCCAGCAGCACCCACGACAGCAACACCGGGGAGCTGTTTTTT.

The rearrangement joins TRBV11-1 to TRBJ2-1; possibly TRBD1 for D (5 bases). The CDR3 loop spans 12 amino acids. Germline CDR1 is SGHAT and CDR2 is FQDESV (reference sequence). The V end lost 5 bases, the J end lost 7 bases, and 9 bases lay between the germline ends. In nucleotides, the CDR3 is TGTGCCAGCAGCCCGCAGGGAAATGAGCAGTTCTTC. This translates into CASSPQGNEQFF.